Below, 6 T cell receptor beta chains from the same sample are listed, as sequenced in a study of cytomegalovirus exposure and HLA in healthy donors. PCR amplification relied on 60 Vbeta primers (plus 13 Jbeta primers). Measured with immunoSEQ multiplex PCR; TCRdb has only the in-frame clones, and not every one. The sample gives about 98,000 clones, over 65% of which show up once; approximately 2% is in the top ten. Sample: PBMCs. The receptors come from a male donor in good health and CMV-seronegative.

In its sample, this clone was seen a few times. The chain couples TRBV9 to TRBJ2-3; the match to TRBD1 covers 7 bases. The CDR3 has 14 amino acids. The ends lost 6 bases at V and 2 bases at J; junction bases unmatched: 6. Germline V CDR1 and CDR2: SGDLS, YYNGEE. The CDR3 is CASTGTETTDTQYF. The CDR3 DNA follows: TGTGCCAGCACCGGGACAGAAACCACAGATACGCAGTATTTT.

A single count supports this clone. The rearrangement uses TRBV11-3 and TRBJ2-1, with 7 bases lining up with TRBD1. CDR1 and CDR2 (germline): SGHNT, YENEEA. J lost 3 bases, V lost 5 bases, and 4 bases had no gene match. This CDR3 spans 14 amino acids. The CDR3 coding sequence is TGTGCCAGCAGCCCCAGGGACAGCTACAATGAGCAGTTCTTC. Translated, it gives CASSPRDSYNEQFF.

The chain combines TRBV4-2 with TRBJ2-1, with 9 bases lining up with TRBD2. Per germline, CDR1 LGHNA and CDR2 YNFKEQ. The CDR3 covers 14 residues. Trimming cost V 4 bases and J 9 bases; bases outside gene matches: 7. CDR3: CASSPAGAGGEQFF. The CDR3 DNA reads as TGTGCCAGCAGCCCTGCGGGAGCGGGGGGTGAGCAGTTCTTC.

The V and J genes are TRBV20-1 and TRBJ1-2, with D possibly TRBD1 on 5 matching bases. Germline CDR1 reads DFQATT; CDR2 reads SNEGSKA (reference sequence). This CDR3 spans 11 amino acids. The CDR3 DNA follows: TGCAGCGGAGGGGTAGAAGGGGGCTACACCTTC. Its protein product is CSGGVEGGYTF.

The table lists this clone with a count of one. The chain recombines TRBV13 with TRBJ2-7; D possibly corresponds to TRBD2 (5 bases). This CDR3 is 14 amino acids long. V was trimmed by 4 bases and J by 9 bases, leaving 19 bases between them. CDR1 is PRHDT, CDR2 FYEKMQ, per germline (reference sequence). The CDR3 region has the DNA TGTGCCAGCAGCTCATCCGGAGTCGGGAAGGGGCAGTACTTC. Translating gives CASSSSGVGKGQYF.

The chain carries TRBV30 and TRBJ2-7; 9 bases map to TRBD1. The V and J ends lost 5 bases and 6 bases, in that order; junction bases with no gene match: 5. This CDR3 has 12 amino acids. Germline loops: CDR1 GTSNPN, CDR2 SVGIG (reference sequence). As DNA, the CDR3 is TGTGCCTGGTCCAAGACAGGGGGCGAGCAGTACTTC. Protein sequence: CAWSKTGGEQYF.